Following are 26 T cell receptor beta chains from one sample sequenced in a study of blood T cell repertoires in COVID-19. Profiling relied on immunoSEQ multiplex PCR, and the TCRdb table lists in-frame clones only, not all of them. Of some 49,000 clones in the sample, roughly 80% are singletons; the top ten hold over 9.5%. Sequences were obtained from peripheral blood. The receptor set was obtained from a human donor in a cohort sampled during active COVID-19.

This chain links TRBV11-3 with TRBJ2-2, with no clear D. With 5 bases removed from V and 2 bases from J, the gap between germline ends came to 3 bases. Germline-derived CDR1 and CDR2 are SGHNT and YENEEA. CDR3 size: 12 residues. CDR3 sequence reads: CASSRNTGELFF. The CDR3, as DNA: TGTGCCAGCAGCCGTAACACCGGGGAGCTGTTTTTT.

V gene TRBV6-5 combines with J gene TRBJ1-3; unclear D gene. V lost 6 bases, J lost 4 bases, and 13 bases lay in between. Germline V gene lookup returns CDR1 MNHEY and CDR2 SVGAGI. CDR3 length: 14 residues. The CDR3 loop is CASRAGSSGNTIYF. The CDR3 DNA reads TGTGCCAGCAGAGCGGGCAGTTCCGGAAACACCATATATTTT.

V and J are TRBV30 and TRBJ2-7; TRBD2 agrees at 11 bases. The junction had 5 bases not matched to a gene; V was cut back by 2 bases and J by 2 bases. Per the germline V gene, CDR1 is GTSNPN and CDR2 is SVGIG (reference sequence). The CDR3 runs 15 residues. The CDR3 nucleotides are TGTGCCTGGAGTCGTAATAGCGGGGGGGCCTACGAGCAGTACTTC. This codes for CAWSRNSGGAYEQYF.

This clone was seen a single time. CDR3 in amino acids: CASSLRGQGARGPPQPQHF. The CDR3 region has the DNA TGTGCCAGCAGTTTACGGGGACAGGGGGCCCGCGGGCCTCCACAGCCCCAGCATTTT. The chain links TRBV27 to TRBJ1-5; 12 bases are a match to TRBD1. The CDR3 loop spans 19 amino acids. The V gene end was trimmed by 2 bases and the J gene end by 7 bases; junction bases not matched to a gene: 15. CDR1 is MNHEY and CDR2 is SMNVEV in the germline V gene (reference sequence).

The DNA of the CDR3 is TGTGCCAGCAGTCTTATAGGGGTGGACTATGGCTACACCTTC. Translated, it gives CASSLIGVDYGYTF. The chain recombines TRBV28 with TRBJ1-2; D possibly corresponds to TRBD1 (5 bases). In germline, CDR1 is MDHEN, CDR2 SYDVKM. The V end lost 5 bases, the J end lost 3 bases, and 13 bases lay between the germline ends. CDR3 length: 14 amino acids.

The chain carries TRBV6-4 and TRBJ1-1; D not resolved. The CDR3 sequence is 13 residues long. V lost 3 bases and J lost 5, with 10 bases in between. Germline loops: CDR1 MRHNA, CDR2 SNTAGT. CDR3 region: CASSEEYLTEAFF. Written as DNA, the CDR3 is TGTGCCAGCAGTGAAGAGTATTTGACTGAAGCTTTCTTT.

The chain combines TRBV7-2 with TRBJ2-6; D may be TRBD1 (5 bases). CDR3 length: 16 amino acids. CDR1 and CDR2 from the germline V gene are SGHTA and FQGNSA. Between the trimmed V and J ends, which lost 0 bases and 1 base, there was a span of 7 bases. CDR3 loop: CASSLAPGSGANVLTF. The CDR3 DNA is TGTGCCAGCAGCTTAGCCCCAGGGTCTGGGGCCAACGTCCTGACTTTC.

The rearrangement joins TRBV9 to TRBJ1-5, with D unclear. Germline V gene data show CDR1 as SGDLS and CDR2 as YYNGEE. This CDR3 comprises 16 residues. The V gene lost 0 bases and the J gene lost 5 bases, with 15 bases spanning the gap. This CDR3 is CASSVGVGRGDQPQHF. CDR3 nucleotides: TGTGCCAGCAGCGTAGGCGTGGGGAGAGGCGATCAGCCCCAGCATTTT.

The chain is built from TRBV12-5 and TRBJ2-7, with 7 bases identical to TRBD2. The trim removed 0 bases at V and 3 bases at J, leaving 8 bases unmatched. The length of the CDR3 is 16 residues. Germline-derived CDR1 and CDR2 are LGHNT and FRNRAP. DNA for the CDR3: TGTGCTAGTGGTTTGGTACGTCCTAGCGGATACTACGAGCAGTACTTC. Protein product: CASGLVRPSGYYEQYF. Complete variable domain (other parts from reference TRBV12-5 and TRBJ2-7): DARVTQTPRHKVTEMGQEVTMRCQPILGHNTVFWYRQTMMQGLELLAYFRNRAPLDDSGMPKDRFSAEMPDATLATLKIQPSEPRDSAVYFCASGLVRPSGYYEQYFGPGTRLTVT.

This sequence joins TRBV4-2 and TRBJ1-4, with D perhaps TRBD1 (5 bases). Per the germline V gene, CDR1 is LGHNA and CDR2 is YNFKEQ. Trimming removed 0 bases from V and 6 bases from J, with 20 bases in between. The CDR3 is 18 amino acids. CDR3 loop: CASSQDHSQAGLHEKLFF. The CDR3 region has the DNA TGTGCCAGCAGCCAAGATCACTCACAGGCAGGGTTGCATGAAAAACTGTTTTTT.

This chain links TRBV19 with TRBJ2-3; possibly TRBD2 for D (5 bases). Trimming cost V 5 bases and J 6 bases, with 15 bases left between them. The CDR3 contains 14 residues. Germline V CDR1 and CDR2: LNHDA, SQIVND (reference sequence). CDR3 residues: CASSPSARGDTQYF. For the CDR3, the DNA is TGTGCCAGTAGTCCCTCCGCGAGAGGGGATACGCAGTATTTT. Using reference TRBV19 and TRBJ2-3 for the parts outside the CDR3, the full variable domain is DGGITQSPKYLFRKEGQNVTLSCEQNLNHDAMYWYRQDPGQGLRLIYYSQIVNDFQKGDIAEGYSVSREKKESFPLTVTSAQKNPTAFYLCASSPSARGDTQYFGPGTRLTVL.

J is TRBJ2-7 and V is TRBV7-2; no clear D. Germline loops: CDR1 SGHTA, CDR2 FQGNSA. The CDR3 contains 14 residues. V was shortened by 1 base and J by 8 bases, with 15 bases between the two germline ends. CDR3 nucleotides: TGTGCCAGCAGCTTAGAGGCTAGGCCCCAACAGCAGTACTTC. Encoded protein: CASSLEARPQQQYF.

The chain uses TRBV9 and TRBJ2-1, with 8 bases lining up with TRBD2. This CDR3 has 19 residues. The ends lost 2 bases at V and 2 bases at J; junction bases unmatched: 15. The germline CDR1 and CDR2 sequences are SGDLS and YYNGEE. CDR3 amino acids: CASSVSSGDNPTTYNEQFF. CDR3 DNA sequence: TGTGCCAGCAGCGTGAGTAGCGGGGATAATCCCACCACCTACAATGAGCAGTTCTTC.

The CDR3 DNA follows: TGTGCCAGTAGCACAGGGCCCACGAGGGGGAACACTGAAGCTTTCTTT. It encodes CASSTGPTRGNTEAFF. The gene calls are TRBV19 and TRBJ1-1, with TRBD1 as a possible D gene (6 bases). CDR3 size: 16 residues. Trimming cost V 6 bases and J 1 base, with 18 bases left between them. Per the germline V gene, CDR1 is LNHDA and CDR2 is SQIVND (reference sequence).

The rearrangement uses TRBV28 and TRBJ1-4; D is unclear. This CDR3 is 15 amino acids long. The germline gives CDR1 MDHEN, CDR2 SYDVKM. V lost 2 bases to trimming and J lost 6 bases, with 13 bases between them. This CDR3 reads CASSLEGGWDEKLFF. In DNA form, the CDR3 reads TGTGCCAGCAGTTTAGAGGGAGGTTGGGATGAAAAACTGTTTTTT.

The chain links TRBV3-1 (or the pseudogene TRBV3-2) to TRBJ1-1; the D is unclear. Deletions cut 8 bases from V and 1 base from J, with 20 bases between. The CDR3 consists of 16 residues. CDR1 LGHDT and CDR2 YNNKEL come from the germline V gene (reference sequence). The CDR3 sequence is CASGLGRGLGNTEAFF. The CDR3 DNA reads TGTGCCAGCGGTCTTGGACGGGGTTTGGGGAACACTGAAGCTTTCTTT.

This clone was seen a handful of times. The chain carries TRBV25-1 and TRBJ1-4; TRBD1 aligns across 7 bases. In germline, CDR1 is MGHDK, CDR2 SYGVNS. The CDR3 is 12 residues long. Trimming cost V 6 bases and J 5 bases; bases outside gene matches: 0. CDR3 DNA: TGTGCCAGCAGGGACAGGAATGAAAAACTGTTTTTT. It yields the protein CASRDRNEKLFF. Variable domain in full (rest from reference TRBV25-1 and TRBJ1-4): EADIYQTPRYLVIGTGKKITLECSQTMGHDKMYWYQQDPGMELHLIHYSYGVNSTEKGDLSSESTVSRIRTEHFPLTLESARPSHTSQYLCASRDRNEKLFFGSGTQLSVL.

The chain's CDR3 is CASSEIKDSHYGYTF. CDR3 in DNA: TGTGCCAGCAGTGAAATAAAGGACAGCCACTATGGCTACACCTTC. The chain combines TRBV2 with TRBJ1-2; tentative D call: TRBD1 (6 bases). Per the germline V gene, CDR1 is SNHLY and CDR2 is FYNNEI. The CDR3 runs to 15 residues. The V end lost 2 bases, the J end lost 3 bases, and 13 bases lay between the germline ends. Combining the CDR3 with reference TRBV2 and TRBJ1-2 gives the whole variable domain EPEVTQTPSHQVTQMGQEVILRCVPISNHLYFYWYRQILGQKVEFLVSFYNNEISEKSEIFDDQFSVERPDGSNFTLKIRSTKLEDSAMYFCASSEIKDSHYGYTFGSGTRLTVV.

The count of this clone is one. This sequence joins TRBV30 and TRBJ1-5; 7 nucleotides agree with TRBD1. V lost 0 bases to trimming and J lost 3 bases; unmatched junction nucleotides: 8. CDR3 size: 16 residues. Germline CDR1 and CDR2: GTSNPN and SVGIG (reference sequence). CDR3: CAWSVEGAVFNQPQHF. The CDR3 bases are TGTGCCTGGAGTGTAGAGGGGGCGGTCTTCAATCAGCCCCAGCATTTT. The full variable domain, rest sourced from reference TRBV30 and TRBJ1-5, is SQTIHQWPATLVQPVGSPLSLECTVEGTSNPNLYWYRQAAGRGLQLLFYSVGIGQISSEVPQNLSASRPQDRQFILSSKKLLLSDSGFYLCAWSVEGAVFNQPQHFGDGTRLSIL.

The chain joins TRBV10-3 to TRBJ1-3, with D tentatively TRBD1 (5 bases). CDR1 is ENHRY and CDR2 is SYGVKD in the germline V gene. The V and J ends lost 3 bases and 0 bases respectively, with 12 bases between them. The length of the CDR3 is 16 residues. CDR3 sequence: CAISENFGGSGNTIYF. CDR3 DNA: TGTGCCATCAGTGAAAATTTCGGGGGCTCTGGAAACACCATATATTTT.

The chain is built from TRBV29-1 and TRBJ2-2, with a tentative D call TRBD1 (6 bases). The ends were cut back, 4 bases at V and 7 bases at J, with 10 bases in the middle. CDR3 length: 12 residues. Looked up from germline, CDR1 is SQVTM and CDR2 is ANQGSEA. The CDR3 is CSVGQAGGELFF. The CDR3, as DNA: TGCAGCGTTGGACAGGCGGGCGGGGAGCTGTTTTTT.

The count of this clone is one. This same CDR3 is encoded by further DNA sequences in the sample. The chain employs TRBV20-1 and TRBJ2-7; possibly TRBD2 for D (5 bases). In germline, CDR1 is DFQATT, CDR2 SNEGSKA (reference sequence). CDR3 length: 11 amino acids. The V end lost 6 bases, the J end lost 4 bases, and 10 bases lay between the germline ends. CDR3 bases: TGCAGTGCGAGCGGCGGGTACGAGCAGTACTTC. Translation gives CSASGGYEQYF.

V is TRBV6-2 or TRBV6-3 and J is TRBJ2-6; D uncertain. The CDR3 has 15 amino acids. Germline CDR1 reads MNHEY; CDR2 reads SVGEGT. V was trimmed by 6 bases and J by 0 bases, leaving 9 bases between them. The CDR3, as DNA: TGTGCCAGCAGCGTGGCTTACTCTGGGGCCAACGTCCTGACTTTC. Protein product: CASSVAYSGANVLTF.

The sample holds a few counts of this clone. The CDR3 DNA sequence: TGTGCCAGCAGCTCGTTGACCCGGGACAGGGGGCTGGACACTGAAGCTTTCTTT. Translation gives CASSSLTRDRGLDTEAFF. The V and J genes are TRBV21-1 and TRBJ1-1; the table assigns TRBD1, which was not confirmed against the DNA. TRBV21-1 is a pseudogene. There are 18 residues in the CDR3.

This chain connects TRBV25-1 to TRBJ1-4; 8 nucleotides align to TRBD1. With V trimmed by 3 bases and J by 8 bases, 8 bases remained unmatched. Germline CDR1 MGHDK, CDR2 SYGVNS. This CDR3 region has 15 residues. The CDR3, as DNA: TGTGCCAGCAGTGACCCCGGACAGGGAACCGAAAAACTGTTTTTT. Translated: CASSDPGQGTEKLFF.

The J gene is TRBJ2-3, the V gene TRBV11-3; D is undetermined. This CDR3 is built from 14 residues. The germline V and J ends were trimmed by 3 bases and 5 bases, with 12 bases remaining between them. The germline CDR1 and CDR2 sequences are SGHNT and YENEEA. CDR3 amino acids: CASSLKLSGDTQYF. CDR3 sequence (DNA): TGTGCCAGCAGCTTGAAGTTGTCGGGAGATACGCAGTATTTT.